This record concerns one TCR beta chain sequence. Profiled with immunoSEQ multiplex PCR; TCRdb holds only in-frame clones, not every one. The data hold tens of thousands of clones, with approximately 89% observed a single time. V gave up 6 bases and J gave up 0 bases; unmatched junction bases: 3. Germline V lookup: CDR1 SQVTM, CDR2 ANQGSEA. The CDR3 contains 13 residues. This entry comes from a study of PD-1 blockade in classical Hodgkin lymphoma. Relapse after autologous stem cell transplantation occurred in every patient, and brentuximab vedotin exposure varied. The chain uses TRBV29-1 and TRBJ2-3; 7 nucleotides line up with TRBD2. The specimen was peripheral blood mononuclear cells (PBMCs), collected before the second cycle of nivolumab. The TCR originated in a human donor with classical Hodgkin lymphoma. This chain's CDR3 is CSVGRSSTDTQYF. The CDR3 nucleotides are TGCAGCGTCGGGAGGTCTAGCACAGATACGCAGTATTTT.